A single sample gave rise to the 6 T cell receptor beta chains below, sequenced in a study of blood T cells in healthy people across ages (dated by TCRdb to 2015 to 2017). Library prep was done by 5' RACE. TCRdb records Illumina HiSeq 2500 as the sequencer. The second PCR ran for about 6 to 12 cycles and used a J-beta primer mix along with a sample-barcoded 5' primer. TCRdb reprocessing: public reads trimmed at Q25 with fastp, clones called with MiXCR, in-frame beta chains kept. When rows share a CDR3 protein, they turn into one entry using the most common DNA and genes. The table for this sample lists just over 1 million distinct CDR3 sequences; more than 40% of them were counted only once. The ten top clones hold approximately 17% of the sample. Sample: blood. Every receptor here comes from a woman aged 60 to 75 in good health.

The chain combines TRBV20-1 with TRBJ2-7; 7 bases are a match to TRBD2. Losses at the gene ends were 6 bases for V and 10 bases for J; bases not matched to a gene: 21. Germline lookup yields CDR1 DFQATT and CDR2 SNEGSKA (reference sequence). The CDR3 has 15 amino acids. CDR3: CSARVAGRAKNSQYF. The CDR3 DNA follows: TGCAGTGCCAGGGTAGCGGGTCGAGCCAAAAACAGTCAGTACTTC.

In this sample, this clonotype turned up a few times. The rearrangement uses TRBV20-1 and TRBJ2-7; 8 nucleotides agree with TRBD1. Trimming at V came to 1 base and at J to 2 bases, leaving 4 bases not matched to a gene. CDR1 DFQATT and CDR2 SNEGSKA come from the germline V gene (reference sequence). The CDR3 consists of 14 residues. The DNA for the CDR3 is TGCAGTGCTAGAGTCGGACAGGGTACCTACGAGCAGTACTTC. Its translation: CSARVGQGTYEQYF.

In this sample, this clonotype turned up a few times. This chain connects TRBV27 to TRBJ2-4, with a tentative D call TRBD1 (5 bases). Germline values: CDR1 MNHEY, CDR2 SMNVEV (reference sequence). Trimming stripped 3 bases from V and 0 bases from J, with 12 bases between. This CDR3 is built from 16 residues. Here the CDR3 reads CASSFRQTLAKNIQYF. CDR3 sequence (DNA): TGTGCCAGCAGTTTTAGACAGACCCTAGCCAAAAACATTCAGTACTTC.

This rearrangement joins TRBV6-5 to TRBJ2-7; TRBD2 might be the D (6 bases). The V gene lost 6 bases and the J gene lost 4 bases, with 19 bases spanning the gap. This CDR3 is built from 15 residues. Germline lookup yields CDR1 MNHEY and CDR2 SVGAGI. CDR3 sequence: CASRLLAEGWYEQYF. The CDR3 nucleotides read TGTGCCAGCAGATTGTTAGCGGAAGGGTGGTACGAGCAGTACTTC.

CDR3 sequence reads: CASSQAQGAVYEQYF. The CDR3 DNA follows: TGTGCCAGCAGCCAGGCACAGGGGGCGGTGTACGAGCAGTACTTC. This rearrangement joins TRBV3-1 to TRBJ2-7, with TRBD1 matching over 9 bases. Per germline, CDR1 LGHDT and CDR2 YNNKEL (reference sequence). With 3 bases clipped from V and 4 bases from J, the junction kept 7 bases outside the gene matches. The CDR3 is 15 amino acids.

The chain recombines TRBV6-6 with TRBJ2-2; 9 bases are shared with TRBD2. CDR1 and CDR2 (germline): MNHNY, SVGAGI (reference sequence). Trimming took 6 bases from V and 3 from J; bases not matched to a gene: 5. The CDR3 consists of 15 residues. This chain's CDR3 is CASRATSGDTGELFF. CDR3 nucleotide sequence: TGTGCCAGCAGAGCGACTAGCGGAGACACCGGGGAGCTGTTTTTT.